Presented here are 8 T cell receptor beta chains from one specimen sequenced in a study of blood T cell repertoires in COVID-19 (dated by TCRdb to the early 2020s). The library relied on the immunoSEQ multiplex PCR assay. The immuneACCESS repertoire file appears here via TCRdb, limited to in-frame rearrangements. These files lack a portion of the clones; in checked studies, under half of the deficit traces to unresolved V genes, and the cause of the others is not known. Here the sample has 300,000 to 400,000 clones; 86% occur a single time. The ten most abundant clones make up 3.5% to 4.5% of the sample. Source material: PBMCs or T cells enriched from blood (not recorded which). The receptors stem from a woman aged 40 to 50 with acute COVID-19.

The chain combines TRBV7-3 with TRBJ2-3; TRBD2 matches at 9 bases. The V and J ends lost 2 bases and 7 bases, in that order; junction bases with no gene match: 4. The CDR3 spans 14 residues. Germline-derived CDR1 and CDR2 are SGHTA and FQGTGA. The CDR3 sequence is CASSLAGGPNTQYF. For the CDR3, the DNA is TGTGCCAGCAGCTTAGCGGGGGGGCCTAATACGCAGTATTTT.

Here the CDR3 reads CSAWDRDTEAFF. The DNA for the CDR3 is TGCAGCGCTTGGGACAGGGACACTGAAGCTTTCTTT. The rearrangement uses TRBV29-1 and TRBJ1-1, with 9 bases lining up with TRBD1. Germline CDR1 reads SQVTM; CDR2 reads ANQGSEA. V shed 7 bases and J 3 bases; nucleotides not matched to a gene: 3. The CDR3 runs to 12 residues. The whole variable domain, filled in from reference TRBV29-1 and TRBJ1-1, reads SAVISQKPSRDICQRGTSLTIQCQVDSQVTMMFWYRQQPGQSLTLIATANQGSEATYESGFVIDKFPISRPNLTFSTLTVSNMSPEDSSIYLCSAWDRDTEAFFGQGTRLTVV.

V and J are TRBV6-4 and TRBJ1-5, with a possible D match to TRBD1 (5 bases). Germline V CDR1 and CDR2: MRHNA, SNTAGT. The germline V and J ends were trimmed by 8 bases and 3 bases, with 17 bases remaining between them. The CDR3 length is 15 residues. The CDR3 region is CASSWQGGVNQPQHF. CDR3 nucleotides: TGTGCCAGCTCTTGGCAGGGAGGGGTCAATCAGCCCCAGCATTTT.

The chain employs TRBV7-9 and TRBJ1-4; D ambiguous. Germline V gives CDR1 SEHNR, CDR2 FQNEAQ (reference sequence). There are 14 residues in the CDR3. The V end was cut by 5 bases, the J end by 0 bases, with 7 bases between. The CDR3 protein is CASSELATNEKLFF. DNA for the CDR3: TGTGCCAGCAGCGAACTCGCAACTAATGAAAAACTGTTTTTT.

The V call is TRBV5-1, the J call TRBJ1-6; 9 bases are shared with TRBD1. This CDR3 has 17 amino acids. Germline CDR1 is SGHRS and CDR2 is YFSETQ. The junction had 8 bases not matched to a gene; V was cut back by 0 bases and J by 7 bases. The CDR3, as DNA: TGCGCCAGCAGCTTGGCGGACAGGGGTCTAGGCAATTCACCCCTCCACTTT. Translating gives CASSLADRGLGNSPLHF. The full variable domain, its missing parts supplied by reference TRBV5-1 and TRBJ1-6, is KAGVTQTPRYLIKTRGQQVTLSCSPISGHRSVSWYQQTPGQGLQFLFEYFSETQRNKGNFPGRFSGRQFSNSRSEMNVSTLELGDSALYLCASSLADRGLGNSPLHFGNGTRLTVT.

Only one count was recorded for this clone. The chain couples TRBV19 to TRBJ2-1, with 10 bases fitting TRBD2. CDR1 and CDR2 from the germline V gene are LNHDA and SQIVND (reference sequence). V dropped 5 bases and J dropped 2; count of bases not matched to a gene: 3. This CDR3 is 15 amino acids long. The DNA of the CDR3 is TGTGCCAGTAGTGCACTAGCGGGAACCTACAATGAGCAGTTCTTC. This encodes CASSALAGTYNEQFF.

The CDR3: CASSPSGTSTDTQYF. CDR3 DNA sequence: TGTGCCAGCAGCCCTAGCGGGACTAGCACAGATACGCAGTATTTT. The genes are TRBV7-3 and TRBJ2-3, with TRBD2 identical over 9 bases. Germline V lookup: CDR1 SGHTA, CDR2 FQGTGA. Unmatched junction bases numbered 3, after V lost 5 bases and J lost 0 bases. The CDR3 contains 15 residues.

The chain uses TRBV18 and TRBJ2-3; 13 bases are a match to TRBD2. Germline CDR1 is KGHSH and CDR2 is LQKENI. V gave up 3 bases and J gave up 1 base; unmatched junction bases: 7. The CDR3 consists of 18 residues. CDR3 region: CASSPRTSGSRGTDTQYF. CDR3 bases: TGTGCCAGCTCACCGAGGACTAGCGGGAGTAGGGGCACAGATACGCAGTATTTT.